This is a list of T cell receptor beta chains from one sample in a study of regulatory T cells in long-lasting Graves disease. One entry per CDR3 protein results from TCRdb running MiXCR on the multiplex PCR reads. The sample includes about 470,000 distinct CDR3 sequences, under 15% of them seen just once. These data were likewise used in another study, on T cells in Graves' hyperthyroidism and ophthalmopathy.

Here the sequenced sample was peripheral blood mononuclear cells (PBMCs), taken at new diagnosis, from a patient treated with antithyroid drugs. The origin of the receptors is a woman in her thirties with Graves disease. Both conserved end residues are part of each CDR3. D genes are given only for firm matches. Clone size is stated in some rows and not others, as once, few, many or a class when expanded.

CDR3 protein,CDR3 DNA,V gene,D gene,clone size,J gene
CASSLRQRTAEAFF,TGTGCCAGCAGTTTAAGACAGCGCACGGCTGAAGCTTTCTTT,TRBV28,NA,many,TRBJ1-1
CASIPTASTDTQYF,TGTGCCAGCATCCCAACGGCTAGCACAGATACGCAGTATTTT,TRBV7-9,NA,many,TRBJ2-3
CASSSGGVPYNEQFF,TGTGCCAGCAGCTCAGGGGGCGTCCCCTACAATGAGCAGTTCTTC,TRBV6-1,TRBD1,many,TRBJ2-1
CASSLFGRQPGYNEQFF,TGTGCCAGCAGCTTATTTGGTAGGCAACCAGGCTACAATGAGCAGTTCTTC,TRBV11-1,NA,NA,TRBJ2-1
CASSRGLSASRFDTQYF,TGTGCCAGCAGCCGCGGACTGAGTGCTAGCCGGTTTGATACGCAGTATTTT,TRBV11-2,NA,many,TRBJ2-3
CASTPLLLAGHTDTQYF,TGTGCCAGCACTCCCCTTCTACTAGCGGGCCACACAGATACGCAGTATTTT,TRBV28,TRBD2,many,TRBJ2-3
CATSDFGDSNQPQHF,TGTGCCACCAGTGATTTCGGGGACAGCAATCAGCCCCAGCATTTT,TRBV24-1,NA,many,TRBJ1-5
CASSPVPQGGHHEAFF,TGCGCCAGCAGCCCGGTACCACAGGGGGGCCATCATGAAGCTTTCTTT,TRBV5-1,TRBD1,many,TRBJ1-1
CASRRWTSGRNEQFF,TGTGCCAGTAGAAGATGGACTAGCGGGAGAAATGAGCAGTTCTTC,TRBV19,TRBD2,few,TRBJ2-1
CASSLDGTGGLTEAFF,TGTGCCAGCAGCTTGGATGGGACAGGGGGTCTCACTGAAGCTTTCTTT,TRBV5-8,TRBD1,many,TRBJ1-1
CVSSLDGNTEAFF,TGTGTCAGCAGCTTAGATGGGAACACTGAAGCTTTCTTT,TRBV7-8,NA,NA,TRBJ1-1
CASTPGQVNQPQHF,TGTGCCAGTACCCCGGGACAGGTGAATCAGCCCCAGCATTTT,TRBV19,TRBD1,NA,TRBJ1-5
CASSPPSAPEQYF,TGTGCCAGCAGTCCCCCTAGCGCACCCGAGCAGTACTTC,TRBV12-3/TRBV12-4,NA,many,TRBJ2-7
CATSDLPDKLFF,TGTGCCACCAGTGACCTTCCGGACAAGTTATTCTTT,TRBV24-1,NA,many,TRBJ1-1
CASSLEGRFAEAFF,TGCGCCAGCAGCTTGGAGGGGAGATTTGCTGAAGCTTTCTTT,TRBV5-1,NA,NA,TRBJ1-1
CASSYSTSGGTYEQYF,TGTGCCAGCAGTTACTCGACTAGCGGGGGGACCTACGAGCAGTACTTC,TRBV6-2/TRBV6-3,TRBD2,few,TRBJ2-7
CASSEGLAGSDEQYF,TGCGCCAGCAGTGAGGGACTAGCGGGATCTGACGAGCAGTACTTC,TRBV10-1,TRBD2,many,TRBJ2-7
CASSARQGMNTEAFF,TGTGCCAGCAGCGCCAGACAGGGCATGAACACTGAAGCTTTCTTT,TRBV7-9,TRBD1,few,TRBJ1-1
CASSLVYGPDTEAFF,TGCGCCAGCAGCTTGGTTTATGGCCCTGACACTGAAGCTTTCTTT,TRBV5-1,NA,NA,TRBJ1-1
CASSQDPPASGNNEQFF,TGTGCCAGCAGCCAAGATCCTCCGGCTAGCGGAAACAATGAGCAGTTCTTC,TRBV14,TRBD2,many,TRBJ2-1
CASSLESHRNTGELFF,TGTGCCAGCAGCTTAGAGTCGCACCGGAACACCGGGGAGCTGTTTTTT,TRBV11-2,NA,few,TRBJ2-2
CASSLAPGGTARYGYTF,TGTGCCAGCAGCTTGGCTCCTGGGGGAACCGCCCGGTATGGCTACACCTTC,TRBV5-6,NA,NA,TRBJ1-2
CASRALAGVVNTEAFF,TGTGCCAGCAGAGCCCTGGCAGGGGTCGTGAACACTGAAGCTTTCTTT,TRBV9,NA,NA,TRBJ1-1
CASSLDQARSDEQFF,TGTGCCAGCAGCTTAGATCAGGCTAGATCGGATGAGCAGTTCTTC,TRBV11-2,NA,NA,TRBJ2-1
CASSLVTGGTGANVLTF,TGTGCCAGCAGCTTGGTCACAGGGGGCACTGGGGCCAACGTCCTGACTTTC,TRBV7-3,TRBD1,few,TRBJ2-6
CSARPGTSGNTIYF,TGCAGTGCTAGACCCGGGACATCTGGAAACACCATATATTTT,TRBV20-1,NA,few,TRBJ1-3
CASSNPGTATYEQYF,TGTGCCAGCAGTAATCCCGGGACAGCCACCTACGAGCAGTACTTC,TRBV28,TRBD1,few,TRBJ2-7
CASSGRGGEQYF,TGTGCCAGCAGCGGGAGGGGGGGCGAGCAGTACTTC,TRBV6-1,TRBD2,few,TRBJ2-7
CAVLTELAGYNEQFF,TGTGCCGTCCTCACGGAACTAGCGGGGTACAATGAGCAGTTCTTC,TRBV11-2,TRBD2,many,TRBJ2-1
CSVARGGEQYF,TGCAGTGTCGCACGGGGTGGCGAGCAGTACTTC,TRBV20-1,NA,few,TRBJ2-7
CSARVKYGYTF,TGCAGTGCTAGAGTCAAATATGGCTACACCTTC,TRBV20-1,NA,many,TRBJ1-2
CASRAKKVSLQETQYF,TGTGCCAGCAGAGCGAAGAAAGTATCCCTTCAAGAGACCCAGTACTTC,TRBV6-1,NA,many,TRBJ2-5
CASSSGQFATNEKLFF,TGTGCCAGCAGTTCTGGACAGTTTGCAACTAATGAAAAACTGTTTTTT,TRBV7-9,NA,few,TRBJ1-4
CASSFRQRTEAFF,TGTGCCAGCAGCTTTCGACAGAGGACTGAAGCTTTCTTT,TRBV9,NA,NA,TRBJ1-1
CASSLVGVSPDTQYF,TGCGCCAGCAGCCTGGTAGGGGTCAGTCCAGATACGCAGTATTTT,TRBV4-1,NA,many,TRBJ2-3
CSARDYFYEQYF,TGCAGTGCTAGAGACTATTTCTACGAGCAGTACTTC,TRBV20-1,NA,many,TRBJ2-7